This T cell receptor beta chain was found in a study of regulatory T cells in long-lasting Graves disease. Time point of the sample: persistent/refractory GD, antithyroid drugs over 5 years with positive TRAb. PBMCs provided the RNA from which the TCR library was made. In its sample, this clonotype was seen many times. Antigen specificity is unknown. The TCR beta library used iRepertoire HTBI primers with Arm-PCR amplification of CDR3. MiXCR, applied by TCRdb to the multiplex PCR reads, yields one record per CDR3 protein. The data show around 400,000 distinct CDR3 sequences, 20% to 25% seen once. Study-wide results and caveats: Whereas more than 950 public clonotypes were shared by new patients, persistent patients shared more, at roughly 2,500. It was peripheral blood alone, not thyroid tissue, that was studied. Persistent cases favored TRBV28, TRBJ1-2 and TRBJ2-5.

The CDR3 spans 13 residues. Germline V gene sequence: CDR1 SNHLY, CDR2 FYNNEI. Trimming shortened V by 4 bases and J by 11 bases, and 14 bases separated the two germline ends. The receptor comes from a woman between 40 and 55 years old with Graves disease. The chain employs TRBV2 and TRBJ2-2; D is possibly TRBD2 (5 bases). The sample consisted of peripheral blood mononuclear cells (PBMCs), taken when the disease was refractory, from a patient treated with antithyroid drugs. CDR3 sequence: CASSVGLTNELFF. The CDR3 bases are TGTGCCAGCAGTGTCGGACTTACGAATGAGCTGTTTTTT.